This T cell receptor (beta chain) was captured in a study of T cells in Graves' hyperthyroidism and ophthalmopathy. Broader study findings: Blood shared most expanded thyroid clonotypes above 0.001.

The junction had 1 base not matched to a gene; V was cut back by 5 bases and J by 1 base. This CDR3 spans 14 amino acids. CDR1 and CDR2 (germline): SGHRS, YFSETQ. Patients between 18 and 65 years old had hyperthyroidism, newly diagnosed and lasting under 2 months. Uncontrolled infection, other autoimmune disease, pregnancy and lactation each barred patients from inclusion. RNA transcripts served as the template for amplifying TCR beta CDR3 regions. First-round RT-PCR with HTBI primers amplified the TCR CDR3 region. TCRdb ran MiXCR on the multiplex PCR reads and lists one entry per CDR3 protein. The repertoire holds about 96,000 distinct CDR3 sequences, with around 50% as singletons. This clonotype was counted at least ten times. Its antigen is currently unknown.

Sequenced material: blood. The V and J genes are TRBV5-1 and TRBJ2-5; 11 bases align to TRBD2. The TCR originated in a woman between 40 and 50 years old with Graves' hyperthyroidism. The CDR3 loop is CASRTSGAQETQYF. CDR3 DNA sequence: TGCGCCAGCAGGACTAGCGGGGCCCAAGAGACCCAGTACTTC.